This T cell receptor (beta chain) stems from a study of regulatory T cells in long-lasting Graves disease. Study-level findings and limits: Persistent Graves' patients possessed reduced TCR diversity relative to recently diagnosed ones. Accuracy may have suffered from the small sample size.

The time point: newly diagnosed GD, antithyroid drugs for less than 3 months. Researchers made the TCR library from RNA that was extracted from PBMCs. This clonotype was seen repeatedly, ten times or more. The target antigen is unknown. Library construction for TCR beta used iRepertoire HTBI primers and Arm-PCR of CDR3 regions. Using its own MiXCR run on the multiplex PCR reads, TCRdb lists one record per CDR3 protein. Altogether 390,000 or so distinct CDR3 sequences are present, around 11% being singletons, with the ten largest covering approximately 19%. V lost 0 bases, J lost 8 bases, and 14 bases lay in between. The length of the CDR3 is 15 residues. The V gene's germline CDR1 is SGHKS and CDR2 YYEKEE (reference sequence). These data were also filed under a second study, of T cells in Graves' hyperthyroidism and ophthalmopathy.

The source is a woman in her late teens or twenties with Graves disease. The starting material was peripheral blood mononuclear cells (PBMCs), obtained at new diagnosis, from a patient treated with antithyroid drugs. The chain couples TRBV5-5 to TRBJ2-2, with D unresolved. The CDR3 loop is CASSLVDWARGELFF. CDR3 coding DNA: TGTGCCAGCAGCTTGGTTGACTGGGCGCGGGGGGAGCTGTTTTTT.